Described below is a single T cell receptor (beta chain) sequence and its context. What it recognizes is unknown. These data belong to a study of cytomegalovirus exposure and HLA in healthy donors. Broader study findings: Several V segments, TRBV6-2 and TRBV6-3 among them, could not be told apart and were dropped.

The PCR contained 60 Vbeta and 13 Jbeta primers. The authors' processing: There were about 86 million unique TCR beta chains by a later count, and approximately 10 million of them were shared. Assay: immunoSEQ multiplex PCR; the TCRdb copy retains only in-frame clones and omits some. The V and J calls and clone size come from that table; D and trimming were worked out from the DNA. This table has roughly 170,000 clones, under 90% appearing once. The ends were cut back, 10 bases at V and 5 bases at J, with 12 bases in the middle. Germline V gene data show CDR1 as MNHEY and CDR2 as SVGAGI. This CDR3 is built from 12 residues.

The gene calls are TRBV6-5 and TRBJ1-5, with D possibly matching TRBD1 (5 bases). Sample: PBMCs. The origin of this receptor is a man aged 30 to 39 in good health and CMV-seropositive. In DNA form, the CDR3 reads TGTGCCACCGGAGACAGAGATCAGCCCCAGCATTTT. This encodes CATGDRDQPQHF.